This T cell receptor beta chain was profiled in a study of T cell clonality in common variable immunodeficiency. Points from the study as a whole: Fewer TCRbeta clones were shared among CVID subjects than controls. Fewer deletions and N-nucleotide insertions were reportedly seen in common variable immunodeficiency TCR beta sequences. CVID subjects showed higher TCRbeta clonality than healthy controls.

This clone appeared a few times. The antigen is not known. Coverage ceases 3 residues before the CDR3 finishes, and the germline J gene fills in the end. Produced via immunoSEQ multiplex PCR; TCRdb's table is partial and in-frame only. The sample holds 15,000 to 20,000 clones, and no clone turns up only once. The CDR3 runs 17 residues. J was trimmed by 0 bases and V by 4 bases; bases with no gene match: 9. Germline V gene sequence: CDR1 SGHRS, CDR2 YFSETQ. The chain employs TRBV5-1 and TRBJ2-3, with 9 positions matching TRBD2. The sequence was obtained from a human donor with common variable immunodeficiency. Sequenced sample: peripheral blood mononuclear cells. CDR3 region: CASSKRTSATSTDTQYF. The sequenced CDR3 bases are TGCGCCAGCAGCAAGAGGACTAGCGCCACTAGCACAGATACG.